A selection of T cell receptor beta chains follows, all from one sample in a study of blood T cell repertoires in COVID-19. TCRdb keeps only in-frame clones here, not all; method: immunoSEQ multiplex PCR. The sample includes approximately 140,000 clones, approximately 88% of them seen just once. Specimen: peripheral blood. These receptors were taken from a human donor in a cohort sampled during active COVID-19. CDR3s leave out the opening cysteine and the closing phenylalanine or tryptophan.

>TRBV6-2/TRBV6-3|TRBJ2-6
ASSYGRSGANVLT
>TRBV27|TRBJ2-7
ASSPRQGENYEQY
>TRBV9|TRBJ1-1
ASSPRGGTEAF
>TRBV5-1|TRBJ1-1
ASTLGRGNTEAF
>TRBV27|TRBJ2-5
ASSGLAGGEETQY
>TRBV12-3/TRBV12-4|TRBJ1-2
ASSFPGSGYT
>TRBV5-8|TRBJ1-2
ASSRGFYGYT
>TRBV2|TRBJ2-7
ASTAGRAPTGY
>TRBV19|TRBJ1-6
ASSPDRGIKPLH
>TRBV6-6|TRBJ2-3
ASRTGGDTQY
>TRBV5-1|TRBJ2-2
ASSGRTSNTGELF
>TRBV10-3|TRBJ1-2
AISEVTVNYGYT
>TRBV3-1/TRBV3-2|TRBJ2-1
ASSQDRSSGGKQF
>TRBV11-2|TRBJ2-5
ASSLAGLAGGGETQY
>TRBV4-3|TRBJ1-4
ASSQESGTTNEKLF
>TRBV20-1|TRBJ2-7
SARKERGQY
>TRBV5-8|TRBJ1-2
ASSSTGGYT
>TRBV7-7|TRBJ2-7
ASSLGQGRSYEQY
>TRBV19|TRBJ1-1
ASSSDRGRTEAF
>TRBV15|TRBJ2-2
ATRQGLGNTGELF
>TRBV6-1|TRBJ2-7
ASSEYGGSSYEQY
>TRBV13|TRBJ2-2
ASVRGFWVTGELF
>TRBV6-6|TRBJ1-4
ASISRRGRGEKLF
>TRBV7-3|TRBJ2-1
ASSSPGLAGNEQF
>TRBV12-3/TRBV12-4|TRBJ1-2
ASSKDRNYGYT
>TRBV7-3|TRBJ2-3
ASSPGTSSTDTQY
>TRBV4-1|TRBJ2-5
ASCTVGRAGETQY
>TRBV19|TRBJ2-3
ASSTLGGPSTDTQY
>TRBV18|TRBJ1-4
ASSPQHGEKLF
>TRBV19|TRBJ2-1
ASSSLSGGARNEQF
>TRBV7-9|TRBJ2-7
ASSLAGAGGYSSYEQY
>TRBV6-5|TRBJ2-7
ASSPGQASYEQY
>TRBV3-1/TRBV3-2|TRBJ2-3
ASSQDLAIRGTDTQY
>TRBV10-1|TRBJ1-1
ASRPNEDRVPNS
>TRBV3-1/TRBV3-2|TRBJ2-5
ASSQGGTGTQY
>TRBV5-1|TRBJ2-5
ASATLDHQETQY
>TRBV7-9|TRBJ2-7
ASSLAGGPFEQY
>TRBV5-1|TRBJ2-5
ASSPTTGGGRDWETQY
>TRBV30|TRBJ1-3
AWVRQGTVGNTIY
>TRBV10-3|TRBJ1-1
AISEQGHGTEAF
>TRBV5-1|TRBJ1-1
ASSPNRRPQLGPEAF
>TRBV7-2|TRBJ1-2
ASSLGLTGYGYT
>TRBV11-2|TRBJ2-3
ASSLEEGLAGDTQY
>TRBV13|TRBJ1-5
ASSITGQPQH
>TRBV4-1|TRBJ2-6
ASSPTSGGVTGANVLT